This entry lists 7 T cell receptor beta chains sequenced from one sample in a study of identical twins. TCRdb used MiXCR to reprocess the 5' RACE reads, holding one entry per CDR3 protein. The table records nearly 200,000 distinct CDR3 sequences, 15% to 20% of them present only once. The sample was also reused in another study, on T cells expressing NK-cell markers.

Material: CD8+ T cells sorted from blood. Receptor source: a woman aged 18 to 35 in good health.

The CDR3 reads CASRWAQNTEAFF. CDR3 nucleotide sequence: TGTGCCAGCAGATGGGCTCAGAACACTGAAGCTTTCTTT. The rearrangement uses TRBV6-1 and TRBJ1-1; D ambiguous. Trimming removed 6 bases from V and 1 base from J, with 9 bases in between. Germline V gene lookup returns CDR1 MNHNS and CDR2 SASEGT. The CDR3 consists of 13 residues.

This clonotype was counted between two and nine times. In DNA form, the CDR3 reads TGTGCCAGCTTGGAACCAGGGGCGGCTGAAGCTTTCTTT. Its translation is CASLEPGAAEAFF. V and J are TRBV28 and TRBJ1-1; D may be TRBD1 (6 bases). This CDR3 has 13 amino acids. V was cut by 8 bases and J by 6 bases, with 16 bases left in between. Germline V gives CDR1 MDHEN, CDR2 SYDVKM.

The V call is TRBV11-1, the J call TRBJ2-3; the D gene could be TRBD1 or TRBD2 (6 bases each). Trimming pared 5 bases from V and 1 base from J, leaving 22 bases between. This CDR3 comprises 18 residues. From germline, CDR1 is SGHAT and CDR2 FQDESV (reference sequence). CDR3 amino acids: CASSPLEVRGLGTDTQYF. CDR3 DNA: TGTGCCAGCAGCCCCCTCGAGGTCCGGGGGCTTGGCACAGATACGCAGTATTTT.

This clonotype was recorded a few times. V gene TRBV12-3 or TRBV12-4 combines with J gene TRBJ1-1; D not resolved. V was shortened by 7 bases and J by 8 bases, with 11 bases between the two germline ends. The CDR3 has 11 amino acids. The CDR3 region has the DNA TGTGCCAGCACCTCGGGGTTAGAAGCTTTCTTT. Its translation is CASTSGLEAFF.

This clonotype was picked up a small number of times. The chain employs TRBV20-1 and TRBJ1-1, with D uncertain. V was clipped by 6 bases and J by 6 bases, with 8 bases between them. The CDR3 extends over 10 amino acids. CDR1 and CDR2 (germline): DFQATT, SNEGSKA (reference sequence). Written as DNA, the CDR3 is TGCAGTGCATCCTTCCCTGAAGCTTTCTTT. Protein product: CSASFPEAFF.

This chain links TRBV7-9 with TRBJ2-7; D remains unclear. The CDR3 is 14 amino acids. V gave up 2 bases and J gave up 1 base, with 9 bases separating them. Germline values: CDR1 SEHNR, CDR2 FQNEAQ (reference sequence). Here the CDR3 reads CASSLPATSYEQYF. In nucleotides, the CDR3 is TGTGCCAGCAGCTTACCAGCTACATCCTACGAGCAGTACTTC.

The chain links TRBV7-2 to TRBJ2-7; D uncertain. Germline V lookup: CDR1 SGHTA, CDR2 FQGNSA. V lost 4 bases and J lost 4, with 14 bases in between. The CDR3 length is 14 residues. In DNA, the CDR3 is TGTGCCAGCAGCTCTCCGGGTATCAGTTACGAGCAGTACTTC. It encodes CASSSPGISYEQYF.